This paragraph covers one TCR beta chain sequence. This entry belongs to a study of blood T cell repertoires in COVID-19. Methods used by the authors: Scientists estimated how many nucleated cells there were by amplifying reference gene primers. Here immunoSEQ multiplex PCR was the method, and the copy in TCRdb shows in-frame clones only, minus some. Clonal size and the V and J genes are those of that table, whereas D and trimming came from the DNA. The table lists 250,000 or so clones, approximately 88% of them singletons. This CDR3 is 18 amino acids long. Per the germline V gene, CDR1 is MGHRA and CDR2 is YSYEKL. After removal of 4 bases from V and 3 bases from J, the junction contained 7 bases not matched to a gene.

The sequenced material came from PBMCs or T cells enriched from blood (not recorded which). This TCR was sampled from a woman in her thirties with acute COVID-19. The chain employs TRBV4-1 and TRBJ2-4; 15 nucleotides agree with TRBD2. CDR3 nucleotides: TGCGCCAGCAGCCCCGGACTAGCGGGGGGGCTTGGCAAAAACATTCAGTACTTC. It yields the protein CASSPGLAGGLGKNIQYF.